What follows describes a single T cell receptor (beta chain). Its matching antigen is unknown. The data belong to a study of CD4 T cells in relation to SARS-CoV-2 and coronaviruses. Study results and caveats: No crossreactivity against non-spike viral proteins was tested here.

Repertoires were generated with immunoSEQ multiplex PCR, while TCRdb's copy carries only in-frame clones and drops some. Among some 64,000 clones, over 90% were seen once, and the ten largest hold roughly 0.14%. Unexposed donor CD4+ T cells date from 2011-2018, before the COVID-19 pandemic. With 5 bases clipped from V and 5 bases from J, the junction kept 6 bases outside the gene matches. Germline-derived CDR1 and CDR2 are SGHAT and FQNNGV. This CDR3 is 14 amino acids long. The J gene is TRBJ2-5, the V gene TRBV11-2, with 9 bases that match TRBD2. Sequencing input: naive CD4+ T cells from PBMCs. Noted subset: naive CD4+ T cells isolated by negative enrichment. The receptor was isolated from a human donor in good health. CDR3 nucleotides: TGTGCCAGCAGCCCGACTAGCGGCGAGGAGACCCAGTACTTC. Translated: CASSPTSGEETQYF.